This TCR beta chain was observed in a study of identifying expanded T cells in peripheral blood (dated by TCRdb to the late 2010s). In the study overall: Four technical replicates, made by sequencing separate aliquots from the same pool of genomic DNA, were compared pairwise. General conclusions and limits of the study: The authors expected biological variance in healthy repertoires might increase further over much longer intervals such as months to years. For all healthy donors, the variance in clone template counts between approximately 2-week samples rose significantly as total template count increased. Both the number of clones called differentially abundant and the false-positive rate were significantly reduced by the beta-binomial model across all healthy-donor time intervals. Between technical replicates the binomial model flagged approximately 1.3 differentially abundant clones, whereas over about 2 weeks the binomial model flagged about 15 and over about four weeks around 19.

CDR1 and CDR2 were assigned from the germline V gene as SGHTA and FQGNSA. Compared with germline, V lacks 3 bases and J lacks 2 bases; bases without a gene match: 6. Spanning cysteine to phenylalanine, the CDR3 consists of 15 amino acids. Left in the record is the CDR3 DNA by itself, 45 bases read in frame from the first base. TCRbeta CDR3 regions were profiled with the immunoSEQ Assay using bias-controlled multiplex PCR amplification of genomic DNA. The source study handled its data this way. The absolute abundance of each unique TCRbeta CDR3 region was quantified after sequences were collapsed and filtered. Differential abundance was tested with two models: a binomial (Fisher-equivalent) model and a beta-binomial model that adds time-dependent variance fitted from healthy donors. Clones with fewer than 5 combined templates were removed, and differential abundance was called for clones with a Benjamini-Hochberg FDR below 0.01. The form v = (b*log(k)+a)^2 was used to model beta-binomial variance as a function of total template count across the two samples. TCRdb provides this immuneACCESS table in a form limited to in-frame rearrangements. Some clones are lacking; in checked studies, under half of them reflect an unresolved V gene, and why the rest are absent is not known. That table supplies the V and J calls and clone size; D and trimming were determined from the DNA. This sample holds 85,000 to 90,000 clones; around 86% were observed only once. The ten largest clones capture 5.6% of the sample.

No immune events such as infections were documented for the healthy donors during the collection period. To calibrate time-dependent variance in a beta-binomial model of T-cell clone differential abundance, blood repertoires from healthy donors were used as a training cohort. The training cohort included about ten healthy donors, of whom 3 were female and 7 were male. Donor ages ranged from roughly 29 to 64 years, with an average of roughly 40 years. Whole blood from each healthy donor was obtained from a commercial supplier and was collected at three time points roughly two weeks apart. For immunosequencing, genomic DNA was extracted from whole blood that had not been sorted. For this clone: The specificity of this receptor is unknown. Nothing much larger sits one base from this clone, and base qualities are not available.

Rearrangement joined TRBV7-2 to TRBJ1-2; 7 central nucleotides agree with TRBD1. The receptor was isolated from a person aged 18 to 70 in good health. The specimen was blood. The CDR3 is CASSFGRGGNYGYTF. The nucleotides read TGTGCCAGCAGCTTTGGCAGGGGGGGAAACTATGGCTACACCTTC. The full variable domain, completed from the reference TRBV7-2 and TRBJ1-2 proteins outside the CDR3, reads GAGVSQSPSNKVTEKGKDVELRCDPISGHTALYWYRQSLGQGLEFLIYFQGNSAPDKSGLPSDRFSAERTGGSVSTLTIQRTQQEDSAVYLCASSFGRGGNYGYTFGSGTRLTVV.